The next 29 T cell receptor beta chains were all read from a single sample in a study of blood T cells in healthy people across ages. Together with a sample-barcoded 5' primer, a J-beta primer mix was included in a second PCR lasting about 7 to 12 cycles. TCRdb redid the calling of the 5' RACE reads with MiXCR, one entry per CDR3 protein. Of 1,100,000 or so distinct CDR3 sequences in the sample, more than 40% were seen once. Specimen: blood. The receptor source for this set is a woman aged 55-70 years in good health.

This clonotype was recorded a few times. The rearrangement links TRBV6-1 to TRBJ1-4; TRBD1 agrees at 7 bases. V gave up 2 bases and J gave up 8 bases; unmatched junction bases: 17. Germline assignment: CDR1 MNHNS and CDR2 SASEGT. CDR3 length: 18 residues. The CDR3 bases are TGTGCCAGCAGTGAATATGGGACAGAGACCGCTGCGTGGGAAAAACTGTTTTTT. Amino acids: CASSEYGTETAAWEKLFF.

The chain uses TRBV12-3 or TRBV12-4 and TRBJ1-5; possible D gene TRBD1, 5 bases. The CDR3 loop spans 16 amino acids. Trimming pared 6 bases from V and 1 base from J, leaving 16 bases between. CDR3 DNA sequence: TGTGCCAGCAGCCCCGGGCGGGGGATCAGCAATCAGCCCCAGCATTTT. It specifies CASSPGRGISNQPQHF.

This clonotype was detected ten times or more. V gene TRBV7-2 combines with J gene TRBJ2-3; D is undetermined. Trimming stripped 2 bases from V and 0 bases from J, with 9 bases between. The CDR3 has 15 amino acids. Germline loops: CDR1 SGHTA, CDR2 FQGNSA. CDR3 in DNA: TGTGCCAGCAGCTTACGTCAGGTTAGCACAGATACGCAGTATTTT. It codes for CASSLRQVSTDTQYF. The full variable domain, its missing parts supplied by reference TRBV7-2 and TRBJ2-3, is GAGVSQSPSNKVTEKGKDVELRCDPISGHTALYWYRQSLGQGLEFLIYFQGNSAPDKSGLPSDRFSAERTGGSVSTLTIQRTQQEDSAVYLCASSLRQVSTDTQYFGPGTRLTVL.

In its sample, this clonotype was seen many times. At one end, the junction sequence differs from germline, possibly due to a read error. The chain couples TRBV5-1 to TRBJ2-1; the D gene is possibly TRBD1 (5 bases). This CDR3 is 13 amino acids long. CDR1 SGHRS and CDR2 YFSETQ come from the germline V gene. In DNA form, the CDR3 reads TGTGCCAGCAGTTCAAGACAGTACAATGAGCAGTTCTTC. Amino acids: CASSSRQYNEQFF.

This clonotype was counted between two and nine times. The chain uses TRBV3-1 and TRBJ2-4, with D possibly TRBD1 on 6 matching bases. Germline CDR1 reads LGHDT; CDR2 reads YNNKEL (reference sequence). There are 12 residues in the CDR3. Trimming took 4 bases from V and 13 from J, leaving 14 bases between them. CDR3 sequence reads: CASSPETGLQYF. DNA for the CDR3: TGTGCCAGCAGCCCGGAGACAGGCCTACAGTACTTC.

V gene TRBV20-1 combines with J gene TRBJ2-4; possibly TRBD1 or TRBD2 for D (5 bases each). V was pared by 1 base and J by 13 bases, with 23 bases between. CDR3 length: 15 amino acids. Germline CDR1 DFQATT, CDR2 SNEGSKA (reference sequence). The CDR3, as DNA: TGCAGTGCTAGAGGACCGGGACCGACACCCTACGTGCAGTACTTC. Translated: CSARGPGPTPYVQYF.

This clonotype turned up a few times. The rearrangement uses TRBV14 and TRBJ1-1; no clear D. The CDR3 contains 14 residues. V was shortened by 0 bases and J by 4 bases, with 9 bases between the two germline ends. Germline V CDR1 and CDR2: SGHDN, FVKESK. The CDR3 loop is CASSQELAGTEAFF. In DNA form, the CDR3 reads TGTGCCAGCAGCCAAGAATTGGCCGGCACTGAAGCTTTCTTT.

This chain links TRBV9 with TRBJ2-1, with unresolved D. Germline V gene sequence: CDR1 SGDLS, CDR2 YYNGEE. The V end lost 0 bases, the J end lost 11 bases, and 18 bases lay between the germline ends. This CDR3 has 15 amino acids. The CDR3 DNA reads TGTGCCAGCAGCGTAGGAGGTAGCCCTGTCGCTCAGCAGTTCTTC. This translates into CASSVGGSPVAQQFF.

There are a few counts of this clonotype. The chain combines TRBV27 with TRBJ2-4, with TRBD2 matching over 7 bases. The DNA matches TRBJ2-7 better at its end, which makes the J call doubtful. The germline V gene has CDR1 MNHEY and CDR2 SMNVEV (reference sequence). The CDR3 extends over 13 amino acids. As DNA, the CDR3 is TGTGCCAGCAGTAGGCGGGAGAACTACGAGCAGTACTTC. As protein: CASSRRENYEQYF.

In this sample, this clonotype turned up a few times. This chain uses TRBV9 with TRBJ2-3; D might be TRBD1 (6 bases). This CDR3 is built from 13 residues. From germline, CDR1 is SGDLS and CDR2 YYNGEE. The germline V and J ends were trimmed by 3 bases and 8 bases, with 13 bases remaining between them. CDR3 nucleotide sequence: TGTGCCAGCAGCGACGCTCTGGACAGTACGCAGTATTTT. As protein: CASSDALDSTQYF.

The V gene is TRBV5-1, the J gene TRBJ1-1; D remains unclear. The CDR3 contains 14 residues. Germline-derived CDR1 and CDR2 are SGHRS and YFSETQ. V lost 4 bases and J lost 1, with 11 bases in between. In DNA, the CDR3 is TGCGCCAGCAGCGCGTCTGACTCGAACACTGAAGCTTTCTTT. It specifies CASSASDSNTEAFF.

The chain employs TRBV7-9 and TRBJ2-4, with 9 bases aligning to TRBD2. The DNA end is a closer match to TRBJ2-7, so the J assignment may be wrong. Germline values: CDR1 SEHNR, CDR2 FQNEAQ (reference sequence). The CDR3 is 15 residues long. In DNA, the CDR3 is TGTGCCAGCAGCTTAGCGAGCGGGAGGAAGTACGAGCAGTACTTC. Translation gives CASSLASGRKYEQYF.

The V and J genes are TRBV5-1 and TRBJ2-7, with 9 bases aligning to TRBD1. This CDR3 region has 11 residues. The germline CDR1 and CDR2 sequences are SGHRS and YFSETQ. Here the CDR3 DNA reads TGCGACCGGGACAGGGATGACGAGCAGTACTTC. Translating it yields CDRDRDDEQYF.

CDR3 protein: CASSDKYSPYEQYF. The CDR3 DNA sequence: TGCGCCAGCAGTGATAAATACAGCCCCTACGAGCAGTACTTC. The V and J genes are TRBV10-2 and TRBJ2-7; D remains unclear. The V gene's germline CDR1 is WSHSY and CDR2 SAAADI. The CDR3 sequence is 14 residues long. V was pared by 3 bases and J by 2 bases, with 11 bases between.

The chain couples TRBV5-1 to TRBJ2-5; 7 nucleotides align to TRBD2. Germline V gene sequence: CDR1 SGHRS, CDR2 YFSETQ. This CDR3 has 15 residues. Losses at the gene ends were 2 bases for V and 13 bases for J; bases not matched to a gene: 17. As DNA, the CDR3 is TGCGCCAGCAGCTTAGACAGCGGGAATAGGTACGAGCGGTACTTC. Translating gives CASSLDSGNRYERYF.

This chain joins TRBV20-1 and TRBJ2-1, with D hard to call. The V end was cut by 0 bases, the J end by 12 bases, with 12 bases between. CDR3 length: 12 amino acids. Germline V gene sequence: CDR1 DFQATT, CDR2 SNEGSKA (reference sequence). The CDR3 nucleotides are TGCAGTGCTAGAGATCGCGGTCCCGGGCAGTTCTTC. Translating gives CSARDRGPGQFF.

V gene TRBV5-4 combines with J gene TRBJ2-1; unclear D gene. The germline CDR1 and CDR2 sequences are SGHNT and YYREEE (reference sequence). Trimming removed 0 bases at V and 9 bases at J, with 13 bases between. The CDR3 is 14 amino acids. This chain's CDR3 is CASSLVGQSGEQFF. CDR3 nucleotide sequence: TGTGCCAGCAGCTTGGTCGGCCAGTCGGGTGAGCAGTTCTTC.

The rearrangement links TRBV25-1 to TRBJ2-7, with 11 bases that match TRBD2. There are 16 residues in the CDR3. The germline gives CDR1 MGHDK, CDR2 SYGVNS. Trimming cost V 3 bases and J 5 bases; bases outside gene matches: 9. CDR3 sequence reads: CASSDVAGGPSHEQYF. DNA for the CDR3: TGTGCCAGCAGTGATGTAGCGGGAGGGCCTTCCCACGAGCAGTACTTC.

V is TRBV30 and J is TRBJ1-6; 10 bases map to TRBD1. CDR1 is GTSNPN, CDR2 SVGIG, per germline (reference sequence). J lost 8 bases, V lost 1 base, and 2 bases had no gene match. The CDR3 runs 14 residues. CDR3 nucleotides: TGTGCCTGGAGTGCCGGGACAGGGGATTCACCCCTCCACTTT. It is translated as CAWSAGTGDSPLHF.

There are a few counts of this clonotype. The rearrangement joins TRBV29-1 to TRBJ2-7, with TRBD1 as a possible D gene (6 bases). Per germline, CDR1 SQVTM and CDR2 ANQGSEA. This CDR3 comprises 13 residues. V was cut by 3 bases and J by 2 bases, with 11 bases left in between. CDR3 loop: CSVESRGAYEQYF. CDR3 in DNA: TGCAGCGTTGAGTCCAGGGGAGCCTACGAGCAGTACTTC.

The chain employs TRBV7-9 and TRBJ1-2; TRBD1 is a possible D gene (5 bases). V lost 1 base, J lost 8 bases, and 17 bases lay in between. Germline CDR1 is SEHNR and CDR2 is FQNEAQ (reference sequence). The CDR3 has 15 residues. The CDR3 sequence: CASSLGGREARGYTF. The CDR3 DNA sequence: TGTGCCAGCAGCTTAGGAGGCAGGGAGGCCAGGGGCTACACCTTC.

In this sample, this clonotype turned up a few times. Here the CDR3 DNA reads TGCAGTGCTAACGGGAGGCTAGCGGGAGAAGAGACCCAGTACTTC. This codes for CSANGRLAGEETQYF. The rearrangement uses TRBV20-1 and TRBJ2-5, with 10 bases lining up with TRBD2. V lost 4 bases, J lost 3 bases, and 8 bases stayed unmatched. This CDR3 has 15 amino acids. CDR1 is DFQATT and CDR2 is SNEGSKA in the germline V gene (reference sequence).

This clonotype was observed a few times. The chain joins TRBV6-2 or TRBV6-3 to TRBJ1-2; tentative D call: TRBD1 (6 bases). With 6 bases removed from V and 4 bases from J, the gap between germline ends came to 15 bases. The CDR3 consists of 14 residues. The germline CDR1 and CDR2 sequences are MNHEY and SVGEGT. Written as DNA, the CDR3 is TGTGCCAGCAGAAAGACAGGCGAGAGCTATGGCTACACCTTC. Translation: CASRKTGESYGYTF.

The chain joins TRBV20-1 to TRBJ2-7; 10 nucleotides agree with TRBD2. Germline V CDR1 and CDR2: DFQATT, SNEGSKA (reference sequence). V dropped 5 bases and J dropped 4; count of bases not matched to a gene: 8. The CDR3 runs to 14 residues. The CDR3: CSAGQTSGFYEQYF. The CDR3 DNA reads TGCAGTGCTGGACAGACTAGCGGGTTTTACGAGCAGTACTTC.

This chain connects TRBV20-1 to TRBJ2-7; either TRBD1 or TRBD2 may supply D (5 bases each). The J call is in doubt because the DNA end fits TRBJ2-5 better. Germline V gene lookup returns CDR1 DFQATT and CDR2 SNEGSKA (reference sequence). The CDR3 consists of 15 residues. The CDR3: CSASNGTAVEETQYF. Here the CDR3 DNA reads TGCAGTGCTAGTAACGGGACGGCCGTGGAAGAGACCCAGTACTTC.

This sequence joins TRBV13 and TRBJ1-5; D remains ambiguous. Germline CDR1 and CDR2: PRHDT and FYEKMQ (reference sequence). V shed 0 bases and J shed 5 bases, with 5 bases lying between them. The CDR3 covers 13 residues. CDR3 residues: CASSLGQDQPQHF. CDR3 DNA: TGTGCCAGCAGCTTAGGGCAGGATCAGCCCCAGCATTTT.

The V and J genes are TRBV20-1 and TRBJ2-3; 8 bases align to TRBD1. CDR1 and CDR2 (germline): DFQATT, SNEGSKA (reference sequence). CDR3 length equals 15 residues. After removal of 0 bases from V and 3 bases from J, the junction contained 5 bases not matched to a gene. This chain's CDR3 is CSARDGQGATDTQYF. The CDR3 DNA is TGCAGTGCTAGAGACGGTCAGGGGGCGACAGATACGCAGTATTTT.

This clonotype has at least ten counts. CDR3 residues: CASSPVAFRQTTGTQYF. The CDR3 DNA reads TGTGCCAGCAGTCCAGTGGCCTTCCGCCAGACTACGGGTACGCAGTATTTT. The genes are TRBV7-6 and TRBJ2-3; TRBD2 is a possible D gene (5 bases). Germline lookup yields CDR1 SGHVS and CDR2 FNYEAQ. This CDR3 has 17 amino acids. V shed 6 bases and J shed 8 bases, with 27 bases lying between them.

A note on this clonotype: Given a much more abundant clone one base away, this may be a read error. The rearrangement joins TRBV6-2 or TRBV6-3 to TRBJ2-1, with a possible D match to TRBD2 (6 bases). This CDR3 is built from 18 residues. The germline CDR1 and CDR2 sequences are MNHEY and SVGEGT. V was pared by 5 bases and J by 2 bases, with 22 bases between. CDR3 in amino acids: CASSPAWDFSSTYNEQFF. The CDR3 DNA reads as TGTGCCAGCAGTCCGGCGTGGGACTTCTCCTCTACCTACAATGAGCAGTTCTTC.